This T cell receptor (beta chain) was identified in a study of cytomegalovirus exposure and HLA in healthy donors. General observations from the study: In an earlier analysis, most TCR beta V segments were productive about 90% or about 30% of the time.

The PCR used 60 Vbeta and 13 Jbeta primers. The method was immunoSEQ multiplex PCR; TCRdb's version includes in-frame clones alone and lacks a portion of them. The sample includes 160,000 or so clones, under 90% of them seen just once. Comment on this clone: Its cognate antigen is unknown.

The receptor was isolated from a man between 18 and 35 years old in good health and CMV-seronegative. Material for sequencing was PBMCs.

This chain's CDR3 is CASSLYRTDTEAFF. CDR3 coding DNA: TGTGCCAGCAGTTTATACAGGACGGACACTGAAGCTTTCTTT. The chain joins TRBV28 to TRBJ1-1; a possible D gene is TRBD1 (5 bases). Trimming left V 1 base short and J 3 bases short, with 9 bases between. The CDR3 covers 14 residues. Looked up from germline, CDR1 is MDHEN and CDR2 is SYDVKM.